This T cell receptor (beta chain) was sequenced in a study of breast tumors, draining lymph nodes, adjacent tissues. Study outcomes and limitations: Compared with lymph nodes, tumors were less diverse; compared with nontumor tissue, more. The lymph node origin of tumor T cells was framed as consistent with a hypothesis, not demonstrated.

This clonotype was recorded a few times. Its target is unknown. This could be a read error, since a much larger clone is one nucleotide away. Via MiXCR, TCRdb re-called the multiplex PCR reads, giving one row per CDR3 protein. The sample lists 150,000 to 200,000 distinct CDR3 sequences, around 35% occurring once. Germline lookup yields CDR1 SGHDT and CDR2 YYEEEE. This CDR3 is built from 13 residues. V lost 4 bases to trimming and J lost 7 bases, with 15 bases between them. Breast cancer patients provided tissue from their axillary draining lymph nodes. The TCR comes from a female donor with breast cancer. Some clones in this sample may be carry-over from other donors' samples. The rearrangement uses TRBV5-6 and TRBJ2-7, with D tentatively TRBD1 (6 bases). The sequenced material came from axillary lymph node tissue. The CDR3 here is CASSGRTAREQYF. DNA of the CDR3: TGTGCCAGCAGCGGAAGGACAGCGCGAGAGCAGTACTTC.